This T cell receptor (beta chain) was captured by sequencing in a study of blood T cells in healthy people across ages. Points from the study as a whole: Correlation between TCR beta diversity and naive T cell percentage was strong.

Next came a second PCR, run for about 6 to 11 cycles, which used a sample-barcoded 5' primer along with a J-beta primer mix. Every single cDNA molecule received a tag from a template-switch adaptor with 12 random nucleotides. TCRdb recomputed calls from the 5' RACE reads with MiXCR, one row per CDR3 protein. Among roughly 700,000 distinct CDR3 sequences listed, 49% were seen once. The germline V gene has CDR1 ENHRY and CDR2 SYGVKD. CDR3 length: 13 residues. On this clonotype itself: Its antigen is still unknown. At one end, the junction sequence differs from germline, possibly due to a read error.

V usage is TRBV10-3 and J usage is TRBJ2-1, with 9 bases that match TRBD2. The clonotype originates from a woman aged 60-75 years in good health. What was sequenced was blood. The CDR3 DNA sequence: TGTGCCGTCAGTGGTGGCGGGGGGGCCTCTATGTTCTTC. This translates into CAVSGGGGASMFF.